The next 5 T cell receptor beta chains were all read from a single sample in a study of shared clonotypes between healthy human individuals. Sequencing used immunoSEQ multiplex PCR; TCRdb keeps in-frame clones, though not all of them. Here the sample spans 550,000 to 700,000 clones, 60% to 75% being singletons. Sequencing was performed on memory CD4+ T cells sorted from blood. Subset of the sample: CD45RA-negative fraction. Receptor source: a woman in her twenties or thirties in good health.

The chain has TRBV27 and TRBJ2-7, with no clear D. Between the trimmed V and J ends, which lost 5 bases and 3 bases, there was a span of 14 bases. Germline V gives CDR1 MNHEY, CDR2 SMNVEV (reference sequence). This CDR3 has 14 residues. The CDR3 coding sequence is TGTGCCAGCAGTCCGCAGGAACTTAGCTACGAGCAGTACTTC. Its translation is CASSPQELSYEQYF.

J is TRBJ2-1 and V is TRBV2; D unclear. The CDR3 runs to 14 residues. V dropped 7 bases and J dropped 5 bases, with 15 bases sitting between them. In germline, CDR1 is SNHLY, CDR2 FYNNEI. CDR3 in amino acids: CASTTFSSDNEQFF. Written as DNA, the CDR3 is TGTGCCAGCACTACGTTCAGCAGCGACAATGAGCAGTTCTTC.

The chain is built from TRBV28 and TRBJ1-5, with 8 nucleotides matching TRBD1. CDR3 length: 16 residues. V shed 5 bases, J shed 1 base, and the junction held 7 bases outside the gene matches. The germline V gene has CDR1 MDHEN and CDR2 SYDVKM. This CDR3 is CASSTRTGPSNQPQHF. The CDR3 coding sequence is TGTGCCAGCAGTACCCGGACAGGGCCAAGCAATCAGCCCCAGCATTTT.

The chain carries TRBV9 and TRBJ1-2, with unresolved D. V was trimmed by 7 bases and J by 3 bases, leaving 13 bases between them. Germline V gene lookup returns CDR1 SGDLS and CDR2 YYNGEE. The CDR3 sequence is 13 residues long. In nucleotides, the CDR3 is TGTGCCAGCGAGGGCGTCAGCCACTATGGCTACACCTTC. As protein: CASEGVSHYGYTF.

The chain has TRBV29-1 and TRBJ2-7; D is possibly TRBD1 (5 bases). Germline V gene lookup returns CDR1 SQVTM and CDR2 ANQGSEA. The CDR3 runs to 13 residues. Trimming took off 1 base at V and 5 bases at J, with 12 bases between the two ends. CDR3 DNA sequence: TGCAGCGTTGAAGGGGGCCCTCGGCACGAGCAGTACTTC. Amino acids: CSVEGGPRHEQYF.